One and the same sample provided the 11 T cell receptor beta chains below, sequenced in a study of cytomegalovirus exposure and HLA in healthy donors. The repertoire was sequenced with immunoSEQ multiplex PCR; TCRdb's copy has only in-frame clones and lacks some. The profile shows roughly 70,000 clones, around 90% of them singletons. Sample: PBMCs. These receptors were taken from a woman aged 18-35 years in good health and CMV-seropositive.

This rearrangement joins TRBV28 to TRBJ2-7; TRBD2 matches at 8 bases. The germline V gene encodes CDR1 MDHEN and CDR2 SYDVKM. There are 14 residues in the CDR3. V gave up 3 bases and J gave up 2 bases; unmatched junction bases: 3. CDR3 DNA: TGTGCCAGCAGTTTCCAGCGGGGGACCTACGAGCAGTACTTC. As protein: CASSFQRGTYEQYF.

The chain joins TRBV9 to TRBJ1-2; possible D gene TRBD1, 6 bases. The CDR3 totals 21 residues. Per the germline V gene, CDR1 is SGDLS and CDR2 is YYNGEE. Trimming shortened V by 4 bases and J by 1 base, and 32 bases separated the two germline ends. CDR3 DNA sequence: TGTGCCAGCAGCTACACAGGGAACCCGACCGCCCCCCACCCAGATAACTATGGCTACACCTTC. Its protein product is CASSYTGNPTAPHPDNYGYTF. Combining the CDR3 with reference TRBV9 and TRBJ1-2 gives the whole variable domain DSGVTQTPKHLITATGQRVTLRCSPRSGDLSVYWYQQSLDQGLQFLIQYYNGEERAKGNILERFSAQQFPDLHSELNLSSLELGDSALYFCASSYTGNPTAPHPDNYGYTFGSGTRLTVV.

The chain links TRBV25-1 to TRBJ2-5, with D possibly matching TRBD2 (5 bases). Per germline, CDR1 MGHDK and CDR2 SYGVNS. Trimming left V 5 bases short and J 7 bases short, with 14 bases between. The CDR3 covers 13 residues. The chain's CDR3 is CASSPSQVGTQYF. The DNA for the CDR3 is TGTGCCAGCAGTCCTAGCCAAGTGGGGACCCAGTACTTC.

V and J are TRBV29-1 and TRBJ2-1; D is undetermined. The V end lost 6 bases, the J end lost 10 bases, and 19 bases lay between the germline ends. The CDR3 runs 13 residues. Looked up from germline, CDR1 is SQVTM and CDR2 is ANQGSEA. In DNA, the CDR3 is TGCAGCGTCGAAAACCCGACCAGGATAGAGCAGTTCTTC. Translated: CSVENPTRIEQFF.

The gene calls are TRBV14 and TRBJ1-1; D is possibly TRBD1 (5 bases). The V gene's germline CDR1 is SGHDN and CDR2 FVKESK. Trimming stripped 2 bases from V and 1 base from J, with 5 bases between. This CDR3 contains 13 residues. The CDR3: CASSQTGNTEAFF. CDR3 coding DNA: TGTGCCAGCAGCCAAACAGGGAACACTGAAGCTTTCTTT.

This clone was counted a few times. The V call is TRBV5-1, the J call TRBJ1-1; no firm D call. Trimming took off 4 bases at V and 9 bases at J, with 16 bases between the two ends. The germline V gene has CDR1 SGHRS and CDR2 YFSETQ. The CDR3 extends over 13 amino acids. The CDR3 reads CASSPLRREQAFF. CDR3 coding DNA: TGCGCCAGCAGCCCACTTAGGAGGGAGCAAGCTTTCTTT.

The J gene is TRBJ2-1, the V gene TRBV7-3, with 8 nucleotides matching TRBD2. There are 20 residues in the CDR3. J was trimmed by 0 bases and V by 3 bases; bases with no gene match: 16. In germline, CDR1 is SGHTA, CDR2 FQGTGA. In nucleotides, the CDR3 is TGTGCCAGCAGCTTCTGTCTAGCGGGTGGGGGTGTACCCTCCTACAATGAGCAGTTCTTC. This translates into CASSFCLAGGGVPSYNEQFF. Full variable domain (outside the CDR3, taken from reference TRBV7-3 and TRBJ2-1): GAGVSQTPSNKVTEKGKYVELRCDPISGHTALYWYRQSLGQGPEFLIYFQGTGAADDSGLPNDRFFAVRPEGSVSTLKIQRTERGDSAVYLCASSFCLAGGGVPSYNEQFFGPGTRLTVL.

The J gene is TRBJ2-5, the V gene TRBV14; 7 positions agree with TRBD1. Germline CDR1 and CDR2: SGHDN and FVKESK. Germline trimming cut 6 bases from V and 7 bases from J; bases unmatched to any gene: 5. The length of the CDR3 is 12 residues. The chain's CDR3 is CASSKGQRTQYF. CDR3 in DNA: TGTGCCAGCAGTAAGGGACAGCGGACCCAGTACTTC.

This chain connects TRBV21-1 to TRBJ2-7; the listed D gene, TRBD2, was not tested against the DNA. TRBV21-1 is listed as a pseudogene. The CDR3 is 13 residues long. This CDR3 is CASSPAGGSEQYF. The CDR3 bases are TGTGCCAGCAGCCCAGCGGGCGGGAGCGAGCAGTACTTC.

This chain connects TRBV15 to TRBJ1-5; D gene uncertain. Trimming left V 0 bases short and J 5 bases short, with 8 bases between. This CDR3 has 14 residues. Germline CDR1 and CDR2: LNHNV and YYDKDF (reference sequence). CDR3: CATSRDHRDQPQHF. CDR3 nucleotide sequence: TGTGCCACCAGCAGAGATCACCGAGATCAGCCCCAGCATTTT. Drawing the rest from reference TRBV15 and TRBJ1-5, the complete variable domain is DAMVIQNPRYQVTQFGKPVTLSCSQTLNHNVMYWYQQKSSQAPKLLFHYYDKDFNNEADTPDNFQSRRPNTSFCFLDIRSPGLGDTAMYLCATSRDHRDQPQHFGDGTRLSIL.

The gene calls are TRBV10-3 and TRBJ2-5; the match to TRBD2 covers 9 bases. Germline V gene sequence: CDR1 ENHRY, CDR2 SYGVKD. The CDR3 contains 17 residues. With V trimmed by 2 bases and J by 0 bases, 7 bases remained unmatched. This CDR3 is CAISEGMGLANQETQYF. The CDR3 region has the DNA TGTGCCATCAGTGAGGGTATGGGACTAGCCAACCAAGAGACCCAGTACTTC.